The 26 T cell receptor beta chains below were found in one sample sequenced in a study of control samples from healthy donors and cancer patients. The protocol was immunoSEQ multiplex PCR, while the TCRdb copy is restricted to in-frame clones and leaves out a portion. The sample has about 120,000 clones, roughly 94% seen once. The sample consisted of blood. Receptors were obtained from a man aged 25 to 45 in good health.

The chain couples TRBV9 to TRBJ1-1; no clear D. The CDR3 spans 13 residues. Germline CDR1 SGDLS, CDR2 YYNGEE. The V end was cut by 0 bases, the J end by 8 bases, with 11 bases between. The CDR3 coding sequence is TGTGCCAGCAGCGTAGTTCGGGGATCGGAAGCTTTCTTT. It yields the protein CASSVVRGSEAFF.

The chain uses TRBV25-1 and TRBJ2-7, with TRBD1 matching over 10 bases. Looked up from germline, CDR1 is MGHDK and CDR2 is SYGVNS. V gave up 5 bases and J gave up 3 bases; unmatched junction bases: 7. The CDR3 is 15 amino acids. CDR3 in amino acids: CASSNRDRGVYEQYF. The DNA for the CDR3 is TGTGCCAGCAGTAACCGGGACAGGGGTGTCTACGAGCAGTACTTC.

The chain employs TRBV5-5 and TRBJ1-2, with D hard to call. Germline CDR1 and CDR2: SGHKS and YYEKEE (reference sequence). Trimming shortened V by 3 bases and J by 4 bases, and 10 bases separated the two germline ends. The CDR3 totals 13 residues. CDR3 region: CASSYTPLYGYTF. DNA of the CDR3: TGTGCCAGCAGCTATACCCCCCTCTATGGCTACACCTTC.

CDR3 sequence: CASSLRGQRDEKLFF. CDR3 in DNA: TGTGCCAGCAGCTTACGCGGACAGAGGGATGAAAAACTGTTTTTT. V and J are TRBV7-8 and TRBJ1-4; maybe TRBD1 (6 bases). With 2 bases removed from V and 6 bases from J, the gap between germline ends came to 13 bases. The CDR3 has 15 residues. Per germline, CDR1 SGHVS and CDR2 FQNEAQ.

In regard to this clone: The germline gene is not matched at one end of the junction; a read error may be the cause. The sample carries other DNA sequences with the same CDR3. The J gene is TRBJ2-3, the V gene TRBV6-4; 8 bases map to TRBD2. CDR1 and CDR2 (germline): MRHNA, SNTAGT. CDR3 length equals 14 residues. The CDR3 coding sequence is TGTGCCAGCAGTTCGGCGGGGGGCACAGATACGCAGTACTTT. Amino acid sequence: CASSSAGGTDTQYF.

For the CDR3, the DNA is TGTGCCAGCAGCTCAACGGGACAGGGGGAATATGGCTACACCTTC. Protein product: CASSSTGQGEYGYTF. The genes are TRBV5-4 and TRBJ1-2; 11 bases line up with TRBD1. The V and J ends lost 3 bases and 5 bases, in that order; junction bases with no gene match: 6. The CDR3 is 15 residues long. In germline, CDR1 is SGHNT, CDR2 YYREEE (reference sequence).

This sequence joins TRBV7-2 and TRBJ1-2; the D is unclear. The CDR3 spans 14 residues. CDR1 is SGHTA and CDR2 is FQGNSA in the germline V gene. V lost 1 base to trimming and J lost 6 bases, with 12 bases between them. CDR3 bases: TGTGCCAGCAGCTTAGGGCTCGAGCGGGATGGCTACACCTTC. This translates into CASSLGLERDGYTF.

This sequence joins TRBV30 and TRBJ1-5, with a possible D match to TRBD1 (5 bases). Trimming cost V 7 bases and J 8 bases, with 15 bases left between them. CDR3 size: 12 residues. In germline, CDR1 is GTSNPN, CDR2 SVGIG (reference sequence). The CDR3 DNA reads as TGTGCCTTCGGGGGGGGTCCGGAGCCCCAGCATTTT. Residues: CAFGGGPEPQHF.

This clone was detected once. The chain employs TRBV2 and TRBJ1-5; D not certain. The V end was cut by 3 bases, the J end by 0 bases, with 9 bases between. The CDR3 consists of 15 residues. Germline V gene sequence: CDR1 SNHLY, CDR2 FYNNEI. CDR3 DNA: TGTGCCAGCAGTGAGTTCTCAAATAGCAATCAGCCCCAGCATTTT. Encoded protein: CASSEFSNSNQPQHF.

V is TRBV5-6 and J is TRBJ2-2; D unclear. This CDR3 contains 12 residues. CDR1 is SGHDT, CDR2 YYEEEE, per germline. Between the trimmed V and J ends, which lost 0 bases and 11 bases, there was a span of 8 bases. CDR3 amino acids: CASSLARRELFF. CDR3 bases: TGTGCCAGCAGCTTGGCAAGAAGAGAGCTGTTTTTT.

The chain uses TRBV3-1 (or the pseudogene TRBV3-2) and TRBJ2-2; the match to TRBD2 covers 7 bases. Losses at the gene ends were 1 base for V and 9 bases for J; bases not matched to a gene: 11. Germline V gene lookup returns CDR1 LGHDT and CDR2 YNNKEL (reference sequence). CDR3 length: 16 amino acids. CDR3 sequence reads: CASSQVYGGGRRELFF. CDR3 in DNA: TGTGCCAGCAGCCAAGTTTACGGCGGGGGAAGAAGGGAGCTGTTTTTT.

The chain carries TRBV5-6 and TRBJ1-2; D is unresolved. The CDR3 has 14 amino acids. V shed 4 bases and J shed 5 bases, with 15 bases lying between them. Germline CDR1 is SGHDT and CDR2 is YYEEEE. CDR3 region: CASSLPGQVYGYTF. For the CDR3, the DNA is TGTGCCAGCAGCCTACCTGGCCAGGTTTATGGCTACACCTTC.

This sequence joins TRBV27 and TRBJ1-2; D perhaps matches TRBD1 (6 bases). The germline CDR1 and CDR2 sequences are MNHEY and SMNVEV (reference sequence). There are 13 residues in the CDR3. Trimming removed 5 bases from V and 4 bases from J, with 11 bases in between. The CDR3 bases are TGTGCCAGCAGTATCGGGGGGGCCTATGGCTACACCTTC. Its translation: CASSIGGAYGYTF.

This clone appeared once. The genes are TRBV4-2 and TRBJ2-7; 9 bases line up with TRBD1. This CDR3 is 14 amino acids long. V shed 6 bases and J 5 bases; nucleotides not matched to a gene: 8. Germline loops: CDR1 LGHNA, CDR2 YNFKEQ. This CDR3 is CASRNTGTGNEQYF. The CDR3 coding sequence is TGTGCCAGCAGAAATACCGGGACAGGGAACGAGCAGTACTTC.

V and J are TRBV19 and TRBJ1-4; 9 positions agree with TRBD1. V lost 4 bases, J lost 0 bases, and 3 bases stayed unmatched. Per the germline V gene, CDR1 is LNHDA and CDR2 is SQIVND (reference sequence). This CDR3 comprises 16 residues. CDR3: CASSNGQGTTNEKLFF. The CDR3 nucleotides are TGTGCCAGTAGTAACGGACAGGGGACAACTAATGAAAAACTGTTTTTT.

This clone was seen only once. This chain links TRBV25-1 with TRBJ2-7; D unresolved. Germline values: CDR1 MGHDK, CDR2 SYGVNS. The V gene lost 1 base and the J gene lost 0 bases, with 13 bases spanning the gap. The CDR3 contains 16 residues. The CDR3 sequence: CASSELYSRSSYEQYF. The DNA of the CDR3 is TGTGCCAGCAGTGAATTGTACAGCCGGAGCTCCTACGAGCAGTACTTC.

V gene TRBV27 combines with J gene TRBJ2-3, with D unresolved. CDR1 and CDR2 from the germline V gene are MNHEY and SMNVEV (reference sequence). Between the trimmed V and J ends, which lost 6 bases and 3 bases, there was a span of 7 bases. The CDR3 extends over 12 amino acids. CDR3 nucleotide sequence: TGTGCCAGCAGACGTGGGACAGATACGCAGTATTTT. Amino acids: CASRRGTDTQYF.

J is TRBJ1-4 and V is TRBV7-5; whether TRBD1, the table's D call, matches the DNA was not checked. TRBV7-5 is a listed pseudogene. This CDR3 spans 20 amino acids. The CDR3: CVRSFPRMETGTSTNEKLFF. For the CDR3, the DNA is TGTGTCAGAAGCTTTCCCAGGATGGAGACAGGGACCTCGACTAATGAAAAACTGTTTTTT.

This sequence joins TRBV5-1 and TRBJ2-5, with D tentatively TRBD1 (6 bases). Germline CDR1 and CDR2: SGHRS and YFSETQ. The CDR3 has 14 residues. The V gene lost 1 base and the J gene lost 4 bases, with 11 bases spanning the gap. The CDR3 loop is CASSLPGVGETQYF. DNA of the CDR3: TGCGCCAGCAGCTTGCCAGGGGTGGGAGAGACCCAGTACTTC.

This rearrangement joins TRBV25-1 to TRBJ2-1, with 7 nucleotides matching TRBD2. The CDR3 totals 14 residues. With V trimmed by 1 base and J by 8 bases, 5 bases remained unmatched. Germline CDR1 is MGHDK and CDR2 is SYGVNS. For the CDR3, the DNA is TGTGCCAGCAGTGAATGGGGGGGGAACGATGAGCAGTTCTTC. This gives the protein CASSEWGGNDEQFF. The full variable domain, completed using reference TRBV25-1 and TRBJ2-1, is EADIYQTPRYLVIGTGKKITLECSQTMGHDKMYWYQQDPGMELHLIHYSYGVNSTEKGDLSSESTVSRIRTEHFPLTLESARPSHTSQYLCASSEWGGNDEQFFGPGTRLTVL.

The chain is built from TRBV19 and TRBJ1-1; 12 nucleotides match TRBD1. CDR1 is LNHDA, CDR2 SQIVND, per germline (reference sequence). The CDR3 length is 16 residues. The V segment lost 6 bases and the J segment 6 bases; nucleotides outside the gene matches: 11. As DNA, the CDR3 is TGTGCCAGTAGGGGACAGGGGGCGCTTCGGGACTCTGAAGCTTTCTTT. This codes for CASRGQGALRDSEAFF.

The chain employs TRBV11-3 and TRBJ1-1, with D maybe TRBD1 (5 bases). Germline V gene data show CDR1 as SGHNT and CDR2 as YENEEA. V was clipped by 3 bases and J by 4 bases, with 21 bases between them. CDR3 length equals 17 residues. The chain's CDR3 is CASSLVFAVQGGTEAFF. The DNA for the CDR3 is TGTGCCAGCAGCTTGGTATTTGCCGTTCAGGGAGGCACTGAAGCTTTCTTT.

The gene calls are TRBV27 and TRBJ2-3; 10 bases are shared with TRBD1. The germline gives CDR1 MNHEY, CDR2 SMNVEV (reference sequence). The junction had 13 bases not matched to a gene; V was cut back by 5 bases and J by 5 bases. This CDR3 comprises 17 residues. The CDR3 loop is CASSPKFRDRGGDTQYF. For the CDR3, the DNA is TGTGCCAGCAGTCCGAAATTCCGGGACAGGGGTGGAGATACGCAGTATTTT.

The J gene is TRBJ1-1, the V gene TRBV4-3; possible D gene TRBD1, 5 bases. The ends were cut back, 5 bases at V and 4 bases at J, with 11 bases in the middle. The length of the CDR3 is 13 residues. The germline gives CDR1 LGHNA, CDR2 YSLEER. The CDR3 loop is CASSTRGATEAFF. For the CDR3, the DNA is TGCGCCAGCAGCACGCGTGGGGCCACTGAAGCTTTCTTT.

The genes are TRBV28 and TRBJ2-7, with D unresolved. V was trimmed by 4 bases and J by 2 bases, leaving 9 bases between them. CDR1 and CDR2 (germline): MDHEN, SYDVKM. This CDR3 is built from 13 residues. CDR3 loop: CASSYTSTYEQYF. CDR3 DNA: TGTGCCAGCAGTTATACCTCAACCTACGAGCAGTACTTC.

In its sample, this clone was seen once. The V gene is TRBV6-1, the J gene TRBJ1-6; D call uncertain. Germline V lookup: CDR1 MNHNS, CDR2 SASEGT. V gave up 3 bases and J gave up 5 bases, with 14 bases separating them. The CDR3 is 16 residues long. The CDR3 loop reads CASSDPRGRDNSPLHF. DNA for the CDR3: TGTGCCAGCAGTGACCCGCGGGGTAGGGATAATTCACCCCTCCACTTT.